This is a list of T cell receptor beta chains from one sample in a study of CD8+CD57+ T cells in acquired aplastic anemia. One entry per CDR3 protein results from TCRdb running MiXCR on the reads. This sample carries 200,000 or so distinct CDR3 sequences, around 65% of them seen once, and the ten largest clones take 46%. The specimen sequenced was sorted CD4+, CD8+, or CD8+CD57+ T cells (not recorded which) from PBMCs. All receptors derive from a human donor with severe aplastic anemia or a healthy control (not recorded which). CDR3s include the opening cysteine and the closing phenylalanine or tryptophan. The D gene is left open where the match is weak. Clone size is stated in some rows and not others, as once, few, many or a class when expanded.

j_call: TRBJ2-1
v_call: TRBV7-3
d_call: TRBD2
cdr3_length: 15
clone_size: .
cdr3_aa: CASSASGRGYNEQFF
cdr3_nt: TGTGCCAGCAGCGCTAGCGGGAGGGGCTACAATGAGCAGTTCTTC

j_call: TRBJ2-7
v_call: TRBV10-1
d_call: .
cdr3_length: 14
clone_size: .
cdr3_aa: CASSPTRSSYEQYF
cdr3_nt: TGCGCCAGCAGTCCTACTAGGAGCTCCTACGAGCAGTACTTC

j_call: TRBJ2-3
v_call: TRBV7-6
d_call: .
cdr3_length: 13
clone_size: .
cdr3_aa: CASSLGAADTQYF
cdr3_nt: TGTGCCAGCAGCTTAGGGGCGGCAGATACGCAGTATTTT

j_call: TRBJ2-7
v_call: TRBV15
d_call: TRBD2
cdr3_length: 14
clone_size: once
cdr3_aa: CATSREAGYYEQYF
cdr3_nt: TGTGCCACCAGCAGAGAAGCGGGGTACTACGAGCAGTACTTC

j_call: TRBJ2-5
v_call: TRBV7-2
d_call: TRBD2
cdr3_length: 13
clone_size: .
cdr3_aa: CASSLAGVETKYF
cdr3_nt: TGCGCCAGCAGCTTAGCGGGAGTGGAGACCAAGTACTTC

j_call: TRBJ1-4
v_call: TRBV2
d_call: TRBD1
cdr3_length: 15
clone_size: .
cdr3_aa: CASSEGGTGNEKLFF
cdr3_nt: TGTGCCAGCAGTGAAGGGGGGACAGGGAACGAAAAACTGTTTTTT

j_call: TRBJ2-7
v_call: TRBV7-9
d_call: TRBD2
cdr3_length: 14
clone_size: .
cdr3_aa: CASSPLAGTYEQYF
cdr3_nt: TGTGCCAGCAGCCCGTTAGCGGGAACCTACGAGCAGTACTTC

j_call: TRBJ1-1
v_call: TRBV20-1
d_call: .
cdr3_length: 14
clone_size: .
cdr3_aa: CSARDWVINTEAFF
cdr3_nt: TGCAGTGCTAGAGATTGGGTCATCAACACTGAAGCTTTCTTT

j_call: TRBJ2-7
v_call: TRBV25-1
d_call: .
cdr3_length: 16
clone_size: few
cdr3_aa: CASSAFRGPTSDEQYF
cdr3_nt: TGTGCCAGCAGTGCTTTCCGGGGCCCGACTTCGGACGAGCAGTACTTC

j_call: TRBJ2-6
v_call: TRBV29-1
d_call: TRBD2
cdr3_length: 17
clone_size: few
cdr3_aa: CSVRLAPMGSGANVLTF
cdr3_nt: TGCAGCGTGAGACTAGCGCCCATGGGCTCTGGGGCCAACGTCCTGACTTTC

j_call: TRBJ1-2
v_call: TRBV29-1
d_call: .
cdr3_length: 11
clone_size: .
cdr3_aa: CSVAGNYGYTF
cdr3_nt: TGCAGCGTTGCAGGGAACTATGGCTACACCTTC

j_call: TRBJ1-2
v_call: TRBV7-9
d_call: .
cdr3_length: 13
clone_size: .
cdr3_aa: CASSREVNYGYTF
cdr3_nt: TGTGCCAGCAGCAGGGAAGTTAACTATGGCTACACCTTC

j_call: TRBJ1-3
v_call: TRBV24-1
d_call: .
cdr3_length: 13
clone_size: .
cdr3_aa: CATSDSQFCTIYF
cdr3_nt: TGTGCCACCAGTGATTCGCAGTTTTGCACCATATATTTT

j_call: TRBJ2-1
v_call: TRBV7-9
d_call: TRBD2
cdr3_length: 16
clone_size: .
cdr3_aa: CASSVAAGPIYNEQFF
cdr3_nt: TGTGCCAGCAGCGTAGCAGCGGGGCCTATCTACAATGAGCAGTTCTTC

j_call: TRBJ2-1
v_call: TRBV19
d_call: .
cdr3_length: 14
clone_size: .
cdr3_aa: CASMVGVGGNEQFF
cdr3_nt: TGTGCCAGTATGGTAGGTGTAGGGGGGAATGAGCAGTTCTTC

j_call: TRBJ1-2
v_call: TRBV20-1
d_call: .
cdr3_length: 13
clone_size: .
cdr3_aa: CSASSGTAYGYTF
cdr3_nt: TGCAGTGCTAGTTCCGGGACGGCCTATGGCTACACCTTC

j_call: TRBJ2-7
v_call: TRBV20-1
d_call: TRBD1
cdr3_length: 13
clone_size: few
cdr3_aa: CSALGQEIYEQYF
cdr3_nt: TGCAGTGCGCTGGGACAGGAGATCTACGAGCAGTACTTC

j_call: TRBJ2-7
v_call: TRBV7-2
d_call: TRBD1
cdr3_length: 15
clone_size: .
cdr3_aa: CASSLGQGIVYEQYF
cdr3_nt: TGTGCCAGCAGCCTGGGACAGGGTATCGTCTACGAGCAGTACTTC

j_call: TRBJ1-2
v_call: TRBV7-8
d_call: TRBD1
cdr3_length: 15
clone_size: .
cdr3_aa: CASSPGQPRQGGYTF
cdr3_nt: TGTGCCAGCAGCCCAGGACAGCCCAGACAGGGCGGCTACACCTTC

j_call: TRBJ1-5
v_call: TRBV7-9
d_call: TRBD1
cdr3_length: 20
clone_size: .
cdr3_aa: CASSLGGGQGTLGSNQPQHF
cdr3_nt: TGTGCCAGCAGCTTGGGAGGGGGACAGGGGACTTTAGGTAGCAATCAGCCCCAGCATTTT

j_call: TRBJ2-5
v_call: TRBV7-7
d_call: TRBD2
cdr3_length: 15
clone_size: .
cdr3_aa: CASSPLAGGQETQYF
cdr3_nt: TGTGCCAGCAGCCCTCTAGCGGGAGGCCAAGAGACCCAGTACTTC

j_call: TRBJ2-7
v_call: TRBV7-9
d_call: .
cdr3_length: 14
clone_size: many
cdr3_aa: CASTPDSYSYEQYF
cdr3_nt: TGTGCCAGCACCCCTGACAGCTACTCCTACGAGCAGTACTTC

j_call: TRBJ2-5
v_call: TRBV7-9
d_call: TRBD2
cdr3_length: 13
clone_size: .
cdr3_aa: CASSTSGVETQYF
cdr3_nt: TGTGCCAGCAGCACTAGCGGGGTAGAGACCCAGTACTTC

j_call: TRBJ2-1
v_call: TRBV7-6
d_call: TRBD2
cdr3_length: 16
clone_size: .
cdr3_aa: CASSLVTSGTYNEQFF
cdr3_nt: TGTGCCAGCAGCTTAGTCACTAGCGGGACCTACAATGAGCAGTTCTTC

j_call: TRBJ2-7
v_call: TRBV7-2
d_call: TRBD2
cdr3_length: 15
clone_size: .
cdr3_aa: CASSDRLAGIYEQYF
cdr3_nt: TGTGCCAGCAGCGACAGACTAGCGGGGATCTACGAGCAGTACTTC

j_call: TRBJ2-7
v_call: TRBV10-3
d_call: .
cdr3_length: 13
clone_size: many
cdr3_aa: CASRQGAAYEQYF
cdr3_nt: TGTGCCAGCCGGCAGGGTGCAGCCTACGAGCAGTACTTC

j_call: TRBJ2-3
v_call: TRBV7-3
d_call: .
cdr3_length: 15
clone_size: .
cdr3_aa: CASSLQGTGTDTQYF
cdr3_nt: TGTGCCAGCAGCTTACAAGGGACTGGAACAGATACGCAGTATTTT

j_call: TRBJ1-3
v_call: TRBV19
d_call: .
cdr3_length: 18
clone_size: .
cdr3_aa: CASSIFGGPSSAGNTIYF
cdr3_nt: TGTGCCAGTAGTATATTCGGGGGACCTTCGTCTGCTGGAAACACCATATATTTT

j_call: TRBJ2-1
v_call: TRBV24-1
d_call: TRBD2
cdr3_length: 15
clone_size: .
cdr3_aa: CATSDVGGTYNEQFF
cdr3_nt: TGTGCCACCAGTGACGTCGGGGGGACCTACAATGAGCAGTTCTTC

j_call: TRBJ2-5
v_call: TRBV20-1
d_call: TRBD2
cdr3_length: 14
clone_size: many
cdr3_aa: CSAVGGGGQETQYF
cdr3_nt: TGCAGTGCCGTCGGGGGGGGGGGCCAAGAGACCCAGTACTTC

j_call: TRBJ1-4
v_call: TRBV25-1
d_call: .
cdr3_length: 12
clone_size: few
cdr3_aa: CASTRGGRKLFF
cdr3_nt: TGTGCCAGCACGAGGGGGGGTCGGAAACTGTTTTTT

j_call: TRBJ1-2
v_call: TRBV20-1
d_call: .
cdr3_length: 14
clone_size: .
cdr3_aa: CSAGGLAGGYGYTF
cdr3_nt: TGCAGTGCGGGAGGACTAGCGGGGGGCTATGGCTACACCTTC

j_call: TRBJ1-5
v_call: TRBV7-3
d_call: TRBD1
cdr3_length: 15
clone_size: .
cdr3_aa: CASSLWSDRAQPQHF
cdr3_nt: TGTGCCAGCAGCTTATGGTCCGACAGGGCCCAGCCCCAGCATTTT

j_call: TRBJ1-6
v_call: TRBV15
d_call: .
cdr3_length: 13
clone_size: .
cdr3_aa: CATSRGDNSPLHF
cdr3_nt: TGTGCCACCAGCAGGGGGGATAATTCACCCCTCCACTTT

j_call: TRBJ2-1
v_call: TRBV6-6
d_call: TRBD1
cdr3_length: 17
clone_size: many
cdr3_aa: CASSYWTGVGTYNEQFF
cdr3_nt: TGTGCCAGCAGTTACTGGACAGGGGTTGGGACCTACAATGAGCAGTTCTTC

j_call: TRBJ1-1
v_call: TRBV12-3/TRBV12-4
d_call: TRBD1
cdr3_length: 16
clone_size: .
cdr3_aa: CASSPDRGGRNTEAFF
cdr3_nt: TGTGCCAGCAGTCCTGACAGGGGAGGGAGGAACACTGAAGCTTTCTTT

j_call: TRBJ1-6
v_call: TRBV9
d_call: .
cdr3_length: 11
clone_size: .
cdr3_aa: CASSVRSPLHF
cdr3_nt: TGTGCCAGCAGCGTACGCTCACCCCTCCACTTT

j_call: TRBJ2-1
v_call: TRBV7-9
d_call: TRBD2
cdr3_length: 18
clone_size: .
cdr3_aa: CASSPTITAGGSYNEQFF
cdr3_nt: TGTGCCAGCAGCCCCACTATAACGGCGGGAGGCTCCTACAATGAGCAGTTCTTC

j_call: TRBJ2-1
v_call: TRBV24-1
d_call: TRBD1
cdr3_length: 15
clone_size: many
cdr3_aa: CATSDFNGQGNEQFF
cdr3_nt: TGTGCCACCAGTGATTTTAATGGACAGGGGAATGAGCAGTTCTTC

j_call: TRBJ1-1
v_call: TRBV25-1
d_call: TRBD1
cdr3_length: 14
clone_size: .
cdr3_aa: CASRGDRENTEAFF
cdr3_nt: TGTGCCAGCAGAGGGGACAGGGAGAACACTGAAGCTTTCTTT

j_call: TRBJ2-7
v_call: TRBV15
d_call: .
cdr3_length: 12
clone_size: .
cdr3_aa: CATNRDRNEQYF
cdr3_nt: TGTGCCACCAACAGAGATAGGAACGAGCAGTACTTC

j_call: TRBJ1-1
v_call: TRBV7-7
d_call: TRBD1
cdr3_length: 14
clone_size: .
cdr3_aa: CASSLARDRGRAFF
cdr3_nt: TGTGCTAGCAGCTTAGCGCGAGACAGGGGGAGAGCTTTCTTT

j_call: TRBJ1-4
v_call: TRBV2
d_call: .
cdr3_length: 17
clone_size: .
cdr3_aa: CASRPPFRIATNEKLFF
cdr3_nt: TGTGCCAGCAGGCCCCCCTTTCGAATCGCAACTAATGAAAAACTGTTTTTT

j_call: TRBJ1-5
v_call: TRBV19
d_call: .
cdr3_length: 15
clone_size: .
cdr3_aa: CASSTKQGWDQPQHF
cdr3_nt: TGTGCCAGTAGTACAAAACAGGGTTGGGATCAGCCCCAGCATTTT

j_call: TRBJ2-5
v_call: TRBV14
d_call: TRBD1
cdr3_length: 19
clone_size: .
cdr3_aa: CASSQDRTTRQGGEETQYF
cdr3_nt: TGTGCCAGCAGCCAAGATCGCACAACCCGACAGGGGGGTGAAGAGACCCAGTACTTC

j_call: TRBJ1-1
v_call: TRBV29-1
d_call: .
cdr3_length: 14
clone_size: .
cdr3_aa: CSVGRGGMNTEAFF
cdr3_nt: TGCAGCGTTGGGAGGGGGGGGATGAACACTGAAGCTTTCTTT

j_call: TRBJ2-5
v_call: TRBV7-2
d_call: .
cdr3_length: 14
clone_size: .
cdr3_aa: CASSLGGTQETQYF
cdr3_nt: TGTGCCAGCAGCTTAGGCGGTACCCAAGAGACCCAGTACTTC

j_call: TRBJ1-6
v_call: TRBV5-8
d_call: .
cdr3_length: 15
clone_size: .
cdr3_aa: CASSSAGGYNSPLHF
cdr3_nt: TGTGCCAGCAGCTCGGCGGGGGGTTATAATTCACCCCTCCACTTT

j_call: TRBJ1-1
v_call: TRBV11-3
d_call: .
cdr3_length: 12
clone_size: many
cdr3_aa: CASSHRDLEAFF
cdr3_nt: TGTGCCAGCAGCCATCGGGACCTCGAAGCTTTCTTT

j_call: TRBJ1-6
v_call: TRBV12-3/TRBV12-4
d_call: TRBD1
cdr3_length: 17
clone_size: many
cdr3_aa: CASSSSGTGFYNSPLHF
cdr3_nt: TGTGCCAGCAGTTCATCCGGGACAGGCTTTTATAATTCACCCCTCCACTTT

j_call: TRBJ2-5
v_call: TRBV5-1
d_call: TRBD1
cdr3_length: 15
clone_size: .
cdr3_aa: CASSGGDRDWETQYF
cdr3_nt: TGCGCCAGCAGCGGGGGGGACAGGGATTGGGAGACCCAGTACTTC

j_call: TRBJ2-3
v_call: TRBV10-3
d_call: .
cdr3_length: 19
clone_size: once
cdr3_aa: CATNMGAPDKVTHTDTQYF
cdr3_nt: TGTGCCACCAACATGGGGGCCCCCGACAAGGTCACCCACACAGATACGCAGTATTTT

j_call: TRBJ2-7
v_call: TRBV6-1
d_call: .
cdr3_length: 16
clone_size: .
cdr3_aa: CASSYSKRAPAYEQYF
cdr3_nt: TGTGCCAGCAGTTACTCGAAGAGGGCCCCAGCGTACGAGCAGTACTTC

j_call: TRBJ2-7
v_call: TRBV11-3
d_call: TRBD2
cdr3_length: 16
clone_size: .
cdr3_aa: CASRRTSGGALSEQYF
cdr3_nt: TGTGCCAGCCGCCGGACTAGCGGGGGGGCGCTTTCCGAGCAGTACTTC

j_call: TRBJ2-1
v_call: TRBV4-3
d_call: .
cdr3_length: 15
clone_size: many
cdr3_aa: CASSQGVSSYNEQFF
cdr3_nt: TGCGCCAGCAGCCAAGGGGTGTCCTCCTACAATGAGCAGTTCTTC

j_call: TRBJ1-2
v_call: TRBV10-3
d_call: TRBD1
cdr3_length: 14
clone_size: .
cdr3_aa: CAIGLRDSEYGYTF
cdr3_nt: TGTGCCATCGGTCTCCGGGACAGTGAGTACGGCTACACCTTC

j_call: TRBJ2-7
v_call: TRBV5-6
d_call: .
cdr3_length: 12
clone_size: many
cdr3_aa: CASSGRAYEQYF
cdr3_nt: TGTGCCAGCAGCGGACGGGCATACGAGCAGTACTTC